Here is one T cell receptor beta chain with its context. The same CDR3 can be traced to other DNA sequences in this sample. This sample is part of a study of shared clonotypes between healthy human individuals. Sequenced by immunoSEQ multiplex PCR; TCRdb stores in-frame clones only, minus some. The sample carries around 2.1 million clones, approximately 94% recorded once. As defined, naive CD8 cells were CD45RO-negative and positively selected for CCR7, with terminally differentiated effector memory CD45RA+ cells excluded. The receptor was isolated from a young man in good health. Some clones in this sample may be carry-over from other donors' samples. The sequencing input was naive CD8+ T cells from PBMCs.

CDR3 coding DNA: TGTGCCAGCTCAAGAGACAGGGGCCAAGAGACCCAGTACTTC. Its protein product is CASSRDRGQETQYF. This chain uses TRBV18 with TRBJ2-5; 8 bases align to TRBD1. Germline-derived CDR1 and CDR2 are KGHSH and LQKENI. The CDR3 runs 14 residues. Unmatched junction bases numbered 3, after V lost 5 bases and J lost 1 base. The full variable domain, rest sourced from reference TRBV18 and TRBJ2-5, is NAGVMQNPRHLVRRRGQEARLRCSPMKGHSHVYWYRQLPEEGLKFMVYLQKENIIDESGMPKERFSAEFPKEGPSILRIQQVVRGDSAAYFCASSRDRGQETQYFGPGTRLLVL.